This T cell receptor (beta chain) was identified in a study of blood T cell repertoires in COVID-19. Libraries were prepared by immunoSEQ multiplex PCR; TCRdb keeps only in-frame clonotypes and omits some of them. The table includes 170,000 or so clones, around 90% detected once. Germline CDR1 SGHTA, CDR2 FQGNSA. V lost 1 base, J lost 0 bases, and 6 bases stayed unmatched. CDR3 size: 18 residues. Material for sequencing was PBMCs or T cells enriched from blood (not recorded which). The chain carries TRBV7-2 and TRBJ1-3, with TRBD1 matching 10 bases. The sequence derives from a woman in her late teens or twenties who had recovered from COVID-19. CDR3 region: CASSLGDRGLISGNTIYF. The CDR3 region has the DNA TGTGCCAGCAGCTTAGGGGACAGGGGCCTAATCTCTGGAAACACCATATATTTT.